This T cell receptor beta chain was captured in a study of T cells after yellow fever vaccination. Study in general: When fractions had low cell numbers, they were prepared with SMART-Seq v4 Ultra Low Input. Study-level points and caveats: Highly abundant clonotypes carried over from the bulk population could end up in FACS-sorted repertoires as contaminants.

TCRdb processed the 5' RACE reads anew with MiXCR; each CDR3 protein has one entry. Of around 350,000 distinct CDR3 sequences listed, around 10% are singletons. V dropped 3 bases and J dropped 1 base, with 6 bases sitting between them. The germline V gene encodes CDR1 DFQATT and CDR2 SNEGSKA (reference sequence). This CDR3 comprises 12 residues. In regard to this clonotype: Its antigen remains unidentified.

The source of this sequence is a man between 18 and 29 years old who received the YFV17D yellow fever vaccine. This specimen was PBMCs, taken on the day of the first yellow fever vaccination. This chain joins TRBV20-1 and TRBJ1-1; D remains unclear. CDR3 in amino acids: CSARPANTEAFF. The DNA for the CDR3 is TGCAGTGCTAGGCCGGCGAACACTGAAGCTTTCTTT.